Detailed here is one T cell receptor (beta chain). The sample holds a few counts of this clone. This receptor's antigen is unknown. There are no base qualities to consult, and no much larger clone falls within one base. This record comes from a study of blood T cell repertoires in COVID-19 (dated by TCRdb to 2018 to 2020). Turning to the overall study: Samples covering the acute and convalescent phases of COVID-19 were provided by collaborators in the United States, Italy and Spain. The dataset comprised deeply sampled blood TCRbeta repertoires from subjects exposed to, actively infected with, or recovered from COVID-19. The prospective study material was composed of cDNA or gDNA derived from T cells, B-cell-depleted T cells, or PBMCs. Sample metadata almost always included a de-identified subject ID, COVID-19 status, age in years and sex. Where HLA class I and class II types were available, the types were taken from metadata supplied by the sample provider, not from assay-based typing. The samples were drawn from the first 160 participants of the ongoing ImmuneRACE study and from roughly 1,300 subjects provided by 6 global collaborators. The repertoires were released in a freely available public database intended as a resource for research on the immune response to SARS-CoV-2. Broader findings and caveats from the paper: The quantity of clinical and demographic metadata differed by source and by participant and was supplied without curation.

Collaborating institutions collected whole blood in K2EDTA tubes following their own protocols. Collaborator samples were shipped for TCRbeta analysis as frozen whole blood, isolated PBMCs, or DNA extracted from either sample type. The germline V gene encodes CDR1 SGHVS and CDR2 FQNEAQ. Inclusive of the bounding cysteine and phenylalanine, the CDR3 is 14 residues long. Just the 42-base CDR3 DNA is kept, in frame starting at base 1. Relative to germline, V is missing 0 bases and J is missing 8 bases, with 3 bases of the junction outside any gene match. The immunoSEQ Assay, a bias-controlled multiplex PCR, was used to amplify TCRbeta CDR3 regions from genomic DNA. As for how the authors treated the data: The number of nucleated cells in each sample was estimated by amplification of reference gene primers within the assay. To quantify the absolute abundance of each unique TCRbeta CDR3 rearrangement, sequence reads were collapsed and filtered. For each sample, productive Simpson clonality was calculated by taking the square root of Simpson's diversity index across productive rearrangements. TCRdb carries this immuneACCESS record with in-frame sequences only. Its versions omit some clonotypes, under half of them owing to an unresolved V gene in the studies checked, with the rest unexplained. For V, J and clone size, that table is used; D and trimming come from the DNA. The sample table lists about 39,000 clones, almost 85% of them with a count of one. Approximately 8.9% of the sample is taken by the ten largest.

This sequence was found in a human donor in a cohort sampled during active COVID-19. The V and J segments used are TRBV7-8 and TRBJ2-1, and 8 junctional nucleotides match TRBD1. Sequenced material: peripheral blood. Here the CDR3 is given as CASSLAGTGDEQFF. The DNA sequence is TGTGCCAGCAGCTTAGCCGGGACAGGAGATGAGCAGTTCTTC.